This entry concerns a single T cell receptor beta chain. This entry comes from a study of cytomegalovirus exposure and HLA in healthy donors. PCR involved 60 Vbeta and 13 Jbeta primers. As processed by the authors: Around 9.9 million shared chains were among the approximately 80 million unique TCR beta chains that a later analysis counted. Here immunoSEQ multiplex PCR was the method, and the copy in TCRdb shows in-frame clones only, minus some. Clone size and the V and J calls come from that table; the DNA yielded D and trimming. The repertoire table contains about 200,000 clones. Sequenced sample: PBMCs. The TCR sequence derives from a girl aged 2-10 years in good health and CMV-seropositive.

CDR3 DNA sequence: TGTGCCAGTCGGGGGGACGTCCACGAGCAGTACTTC. Its translation is CASRGDVHEQYF. The chain uses TRBV25-1 and TRBJ2-7, with 7 bases aligning to TRBD2. Germline-derived CDR1 and CDR2 are MGHDK and SYGVNS. The CDR3 has 12 amino acids. V lost 9 bases and J lost 5; bases outside the gene matches: 7.